The sequence of this TCR beta chain was determined in a study of shared clonotypes between healthy human individuals. Study as a whole: Used for every donor were three CD4 naive, three CD4 memory, two CD8 naive and one CD8 memory plate.

The repertoire was sequenced with immunoSEQ multiplex PCR; TCRdb's copy has only in-frame clones and lacks some. This sample has about 1,800,000 clones, with 85% to 95% found just once. The V end was cut by 2 bases, the J end by 5 bases, with 9 bases between. The CDR3 is 13 amino acids. Germline CDR1 reads MNHEY; CDR2 reads SVGAGI. Naivety among CD8 cells was defined by CD45RO negativity and positive CCR7 selection, thereby excluding terminally differentiated effector memory CD45RA+ cells. Comment on this clone: Its antigen is as yet unknown.

Study results and caveats: Clonotypes shared by all four donors outscored non-shared clonotypes in generation probability. Blood alone was sampled, and tissue repertoires likely differ. Across a few donors, naive CD4 shared roughly 5.1%, naive CD8 over 3%, memory CD4 more than 2%, memory CD8 about 0.4%.

The rearrangement joins TRBV6-5 to TRBJ2-5; D gene unclear. Sequencing used naive CD8+ T cells sorted from blood. This sequence was found in a man younger than 35 in good health. Here the CDR3 reads CASSYEPPETQYF. CDR3 nucleotides: TGTGCCAGCAGTTACGAACCTCCGGAGACCCAGTACTTC.